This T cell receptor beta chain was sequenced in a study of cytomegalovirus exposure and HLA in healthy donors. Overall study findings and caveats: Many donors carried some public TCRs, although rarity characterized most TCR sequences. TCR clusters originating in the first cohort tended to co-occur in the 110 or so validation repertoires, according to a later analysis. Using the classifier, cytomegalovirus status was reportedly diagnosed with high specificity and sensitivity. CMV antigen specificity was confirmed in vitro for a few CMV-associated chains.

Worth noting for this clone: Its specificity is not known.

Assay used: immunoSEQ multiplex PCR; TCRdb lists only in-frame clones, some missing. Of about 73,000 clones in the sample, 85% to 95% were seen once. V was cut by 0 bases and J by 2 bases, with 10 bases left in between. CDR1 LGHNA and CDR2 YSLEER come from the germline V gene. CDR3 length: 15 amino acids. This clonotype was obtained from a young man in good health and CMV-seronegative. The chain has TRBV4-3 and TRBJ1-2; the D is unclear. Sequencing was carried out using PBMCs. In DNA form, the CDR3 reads TGCGCCAGCAGCCAAGAACGGACGGGGAACTATGGCTACACCTTC. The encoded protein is CASSQERTGNYGYTF.